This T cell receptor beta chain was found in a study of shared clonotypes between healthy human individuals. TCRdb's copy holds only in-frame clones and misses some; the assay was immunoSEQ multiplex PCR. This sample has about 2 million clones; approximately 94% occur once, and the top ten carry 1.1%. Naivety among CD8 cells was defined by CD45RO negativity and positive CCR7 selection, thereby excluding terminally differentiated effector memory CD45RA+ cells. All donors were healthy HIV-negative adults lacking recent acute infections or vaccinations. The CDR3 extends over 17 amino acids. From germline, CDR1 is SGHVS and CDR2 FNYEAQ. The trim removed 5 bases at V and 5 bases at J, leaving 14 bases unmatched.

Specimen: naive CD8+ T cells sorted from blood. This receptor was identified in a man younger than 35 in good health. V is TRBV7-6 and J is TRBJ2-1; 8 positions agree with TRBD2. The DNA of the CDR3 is TGTGCCAGCAGCCCACTTCTAGCGGGCCCAGCTGACAATGAGCAGTTCTTC. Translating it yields CASSPLLAGPADNEQFF. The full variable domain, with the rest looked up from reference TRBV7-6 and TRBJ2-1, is GAGVSQSPRYKVTKRGQDVALRCDPISGHVSLYWYRQALGQGPEFLTYFNYEAQQDKSGLPNDRFSAERPEGSISTLTIQRTEQRDSAMYRCASSPLLAGPADNEQFFGPGTRLTVL.